The clone carrying this TCR beta chain is judged large. From the 5' RACE reads, TCRdb called clonotypes with MiXCR, one entry per CDR3 protein. This table has some 200 distinct CDR3 sequences, over 4% appearing once. The data were obtained in a study of Japanese encephalitis immunity and Zika vaccine responses. Regarding the study as a whole: No similarity appeared between individuals, suggesting no public TCRs.

Germline CDR1 is LGHNA and CDR2 is YSLEER. The V and J ends lost 1 base and 5 bases, in that order; junction bases with no gene match: 4. The CDR3 is made up of 15 amino acids. Peptide pools at around 1.1 ug/mL each stimulated CFSE-labeled PBMCs over a roughly six-day culture. V is TRBV4-3 and J is TRBJ2-2; 7 nucleotides agree with TRBD2. Sequenced material: antigen-activated CD8+ T cells from blood, cultured, taken during a Zika inactivated vaccine study. The TCR was taken from an adult man who received an inactivated Zika virus vaccine. The CDR3 loop is CASSQVGGGTGELFF. In DNA form, the CDR3 reads TGCGCCAGCAGCCAAGTGGGGGGGGGGACCGGGGAGCTGTTTTTT.